This record looks at one T cell receptor (beta chain) sequence and its context. The antigen is not known. The data were taken from a study of cytomegalovirus exposure and HLA in healthy donors. V lost 0 bases to trimming and J lost 2 bases; unmatched junction nucleotides: 3. This CDR3 has 15 residues. Looked up from germline, CDR1 is MNHNY and CDR2 is SVGAGI (reference sequence). The PCR made use of 60 Vbeta and 13 Jbeta primers. Repertoires were generated with immunoSEQ multiplex PCR, while TCRdb's copy carries only in-frame clones and drops some. Of some 130,000 clones detected, approximately 80% appear once; the ten largest clones hold roughly 2%. Notes on the study in general: In a later analysis, an Asian-associated ancestry cluster reportedly showed fewer N-insertions than the roughly 710-donor mean.

This chain joins TRBV6-6 and TRBJ2-7; 8 nucleotides match TRBD2. The sequencing input was PBMCs. The sequence was collected from a man aged 25 to 40 in good health and CMV-seronegative. The DNA for the CDR3 is TGTGCCAGCAGTTACTCGTCAGCGGGAGCCTACGAGCAGTACTTC. Amino acids: CASSYSSAGAYEQYF.